These 27 T cell receptor beta chains share one sample of origin, sequenced in a study of blood T cells in healthy people across ages. The use of a sample-barcoded 5' primer and a J-beta primer mix characterized a second PCR of about 6 to 11 cycles. TCRdb analysed the 5' RACE reads with MiXCR anew, one entry per CDR3 protein. The sample holds about 560,000 distinct CDR3 sequences, about 27% seen once. In addition, the sample was reused for a study of T cells of mothers and their children.

The sample consisted of blood. These receptor sequences come from a boy under 10 years old in good health.

This chain connects TRBV3-1 to TRBJ2-1, with 10 bases that match TRBD2. CDR1 and CDR2 (germline): LGHDT, YNNKEL (reference sequence). CDR3 length: 16 amino acids. J lost 7 bases, V lost 3 bases, and 9 bases had no gene match. CDR3 DNA sequence: TGTGCCAGCAGCCATATAGCGGGGGGTCCGCCTAATGAGCAGTTCTTC. Residues: CASSHIAGGPPNEQFF.

This chain joins TRBV29-1 and TRBJ2-4; D is possibly TRBD1 or TRBD2 (5 bases each). The CDR3 spans 13 residues. Germline V lookup: CDR1 SQVTM, CDR2 ANQGSEA. Trimming left V 6 bases short and J 1 base short, with 10 bases between. DNA for the CDR3: TGCAGCGTGGGGGACGTGGCCAAAAACATTCAGTACTTC. It is translated as CSVGDVAKNIQYF.

The chain employs TRBV12-5 and TRBJ2-1; D unclear. Germline assignment: CDR1 LGHNT and CDR2 FRNRAP. Trimming shortened V by 5 bases and J by 1 base, and 12 bases separated the two germline ends. CDR3 size: 15 residues. CDR3 in DNA: TGTGCTAGTGGTCGAGACCGGGTATCCTACAATGAGCAGTTCTTC. Translation: CASGRDRVSYNEQFF.

V gene TRBV20-1 combines with J gene TRBJ1-1; 7 bases line up with TRBD1. J gave up 0 bases and V 6 bases, and 7 bases lay outside the gene matches. The germline gives CDR1 DFQATT, CDR2 SNEGSKA (reference sequence). There are 14 residues in the CDR3. DNA of the CDR3: TGCAGTGCGAGGGACAGCTCCATGAACACTGAAGCTTTCTTT. Encoded protein: CSARDSSMNTEAFF.

The J gene is TRBJ2-7, the V gene TRBV9; D gene uncertain. The V gene lost 0 bases and the J gene lost 1 base, with 8 bases spanning the gap. CDR1 SGDLS and CDR2 YYNGEE come from the germline V gene. The CDR3 sequence is 14 residues long. CDR3 in amino acids: CASSVEMGSYEQYF. The CDR3 nucleotides read TGTGCCAGCAGCGTAGAGATGGGTTCCTACGAGCAGTACTTC. Supplemented by reference TRBV9 and TRBJ2-7, the full variable domain reads DSGVTQTPKHLITATGQRVTLRCSPRSGDLSVYWYQQSLDQGLQFLIQYYNGEERAKGNILERFSAQQFPDLHSELNLSSLELGDSALYFCASSVEMGSYEQYFGPGTRLTVT.

A word on this clonotype: It is likely a read error, because the conserved phenylalanine at the end of the CDR3 is missing. The V and J genes are TRBV11-2 and TRBJ2-3; TRBD2 agrees at 8 bases. The V gene end was trimmed by 5 bases and the J gene end by 4 bases; junction bases not matched to a gene: 8. From germline, CDR1 is SGHAT and CDR2 FQNNGV. The length of the CDR3 is 15 residues. This CDR3 reads CASSPNSGGPDTQYL. The CDR3 nucleotides read TGTGCCAGCAGCCCGAACAGCGGGGGCCCAGATACGCAGTATCTT.

This rearrangement joins TRBV12-3 or TRBV12-4 to TRBJ2-5; 7 bases agree with TRBD2. Losses at the gene ends were 9 bases for V and 4 bases for J; bases not matched to a gene: 11. This CDR3 region has 14 residues. The CDR3 coding sequence is TGTGCCAGTCGCGGGAGCTCCGGGGGAGAGACCCAGTACTTC. Translation: CASRGSSGGETQYF.

The genes are TRBV6-5 and TRBJ2-3; D perhaps matches TRBD2 (5 bases). The CDR3 runs to 14 residues. V dropped 5 bases and J dropped 4 bases, with 13 bases sitting between them. Germline lookup yields CDR1 MNHEY and CDR2 SVGAGI. CDR3 DNA sequence: TGTGCCAGCAGTCCCACCCTAGCTCCAGATACGCAGTATTTT. Protein product: CASSPTLAPDTQYF.

This clonotype has more than one count but fewer than ten. The chain joins TRBV11-2 to TRBJ2-1; 9 nucleotides align to TRBD1. This CDR3 comprises 18 residues. V gave up 1 base and J gave up 0 bases; unmatched junction bases: 7. Germline assignment: CDR1 SGHAT and CDR2 FQNNGV. CDR3 DNA sequence: TGTGCCAGCAGCTTAGGTCTCCGGGACAGGGCCTCCTACAATGAGCAGTTCTTC. Protein: CASSLGLRDRASYNEQFF.

This clonotype was seen many times. V gene TRBV7-2 combines with J gene TRBJ2-5; TRBD2 agrees at 7 bases. This CDR3 spans 16 amino acids. Germline V gives CDR1 SGHTA, CDR2 FQGNSA. Unmatched junction bases numbered 6, after V lost 1 base and J lost 1 base. CDR3 protein: CASSLVRAGTQETQYF. CDR3 sequence (DNA): TGTGCCAGCAGCTTAGTTCGAGCGGGGACCCAAGAGACCCAGTACTTC.

DNA for the CDR3: TGTGCCAGCAGCCAAAGCCTGGACAGTGAAGCTTTCTTT. Encoded protein: CASSQSLDSEAFF. This chain joins TRBV3-1 and TRBJ1-1, with D perhaps TRBD1 (6 bases). This CDR3 spans 13 amino acids. Per germline, CDR1 LGHDT and CDR2 YNNKEL (reference sequence). Trimming took off 2 bases at V and 7 bases at J, with 11 bases between the two ends. Full variable domain (missing parts from reference TRBV3-1 and TRBJ1-1): DTAVSQTPKYLVTQMGNDKSIKCEQNLGHDTMYWYKQDSKKFLKIMFSYNNKELIINETVPNRFSPKSPDKAHLNLHINSLELGDSAVYFCASSQSLDSEAFFGQGTRLTVV.

Only a few counts were recorded for this clonotype. The rearrangement uses TRBV7-2 and TRBJ2-5; TRBD2 is a possible D gene (6 bases). Trimming took 5 bases from V and 3 from J, leaving 10 bases between them. Germline V gene data show CDR1 as SGHTA and CDR2 as FQGNSA. This CDR3 region has 13 residues. CDR3 sequence reads: CASSKTREETQYF. The CDR3 bases are TGTGCCAGCAGCAAGACTAGGGAAGAGACCCAGTACTTC.

The chain combines TRBV12-5 with TRBJ2-1; D unresolved. The J call may be mistaken, given a closer DNA end match to TRBJ2-7. Germline-derived CDR1 and CDR2 are LGHNT and FRNRAP. This CDR3 is 13 amino acids long. CDR3 nucleotide sequence: TGTGCTAGTGGTTTGGTAGACCCCTACGAGCAGTACTTC. The encoded protein is CASGLVDPYEQYF.

This clonotype was seen only a few times. This rearrangement joins TRBV29-1 to TRBJ2-7; 7 nucleotides align to TRBD2. The CDR3 extends over 13 amino acids. The germline CDR1 and CDR2 sequences are SQVTM and ANQGSEA. V lost 3 bases, J lost 0 bases, and 2 bases stayed unmatched. The CDR3 loop is CSVDLADSYEQYF. CDR3 DNA: TGCAGCGTTGACCTAGCGGACTCCTACGAGCAGTACTTC.

This clonotype was recorded many times. The chain combines TRBV5-5 with TRBJ1-2; D uncertain. Trimming left V 2 bases short and J 1 base short, with 12 bases between. In germline, CDR1 is SGHKS, CDR2 YYEKEE (reference sequence). The CDR3 extends over 15 amino acids. The chain's CDR3 is CASSFLPGDNYGYTF. In DNA, the CDR3 is TGTGCCAGCAGCTTCCTCCCAGGAGATAACTATGGCTACACCTTC.

V and J are TRBV6-1 and TRBJ1-2; 12 bases are a match to TRBD1. There are 19 residues in the CDR3. V was clipped by 4 bases and J by 0 bases; unmatched bases: 12. Germline CDR1 is MNHNS and CDR2 is SASEGT. CDR3 sequence (DNA): TGTGCCAGCAGTGTATATACCGGGACAGGGGGCGCGACTAACTATGGCTACACCTTC. Its protein is CASSVYTGTGGATNYGYTF.

J is TRBJ2-5 and V is TRBV19; possible D gene TRBD1, 5 bases. The J call may not be correct, given that the DNA end is closer to TRBJ2-7. Germline CDR1 reads LNHDA; CDR2 reads SQIVND (reference sequence). The CDR3 runs to 13 residues. This CDR3 reads CASSIARAHEQYF. CDR3 DNA: TGTGCCAGTAGTATTGCCAGGGCCCACGAGCAGTACTTC.

V is TRBV2 and J is TRBJ2-7; D is undetermined. Trimming pared 6 bases from V and 3 bases from J, leaving 12 bases between. This CDR3 comprises 13 residues. Germline CDR1 and CDR2: SNHLY and FYNNEI. The CDR3 DNA sequence: TGTGCCAGCAGGGACCAATCCCTCTACGAGCAGTACTTC. It codes for CASRDQSLYEQYF. The entire variable domain, with the rest obtained from reference TRBV2 and TRBJ2-7, is as follows: EPEVTQTPSHQVTQMGQEVILRCVPISNHLYFYWYRQILGQKVEFLVSFYNNEISEKSEIFDDQFSVERPDGSNFTLKIRSTKLEDSAMYFCASRDQSLYEQYFGPGTRLTVT.

The chain recombines TRBV5-1 with TRBJ2-1, with D possibly being TRBD2 (6 bases). Near its end, the DNA agrees better with TRBJ2-7, so the J call may be wrong. The germline CDR1 and CDR2 sequences are SGHRS and YFSETQ. The CDR3 sequence is 17 residues long. The CDR3 sequence is CASSLAPQDYASYEQYF. The CDR3 nucleotides are TGCGCCAGCAGCTTGGCCCCCCAGGACTACGCTTCCTACGAGCAGTACTTC.

This clonotype was counted many times. The chain recombines TRBV2 with TRBJ1-5; TRBD1 matches 9 bases. The CDR3 is 15 residues long. The junction had 4 bases not matched to a gene; V was cut back by 3 bases and J by 4 bases. In germline, CDR1 is SNHLY, CDR2 FYNNEI. CDR3 residues: CASSEWTGENQPQHF. In DNA, the CDR3 is TGTGCCAGCAGTGAGTGGACAGGGGAAAATCAGCCCCAGCATTTT.

This clonotype was detected only once. The chain recombines TRBV27 with TRBJ2-1, with D perhaps matching TRBD1 or TRBD2 (5 bases each). Trimming removed 2 bases at V and 9 bases at J, with 17 bases between. Looked up from germline, CDR1 is MNHEY and CDR2 is SMNVEV (reference sequence). The CDR3 length is 15 residues. CDR3 coding DNA: TGTGCCAGCAGTTTAATTGGGGGAGTTCCGACTGAGCAGTTCTTC. Its protein product is CASSLIGGVPTEQFF.

The chain employs TRBV12-3 or TRBV12-4 and TRBJ2-1; D is undetermined. V was trimmed by 3 bases and J by 4 bases, leaving 10 bases between them. The CDR3 is 14 residues long. The CDR3 loop reads CASSFRAAYNEQFF. The CDR3 DNA follows: TGTGCCAGCAGTTTTCGGGCTGCTTACAATGAGCAGTTCTTC.

The chain is built from TRBV27 and TRBJ2-4; 8 bases agree with TRBD2. The CDR3 contains 16 residues. With 6 bases clipped from V and 3 bases from J, the junction kept 10 bases outside the gene matches. CDR1 and CDR2 (germline): MNHEY, SMNVEV (reference sequence). Written as DNA, the CDR3 is TGTGCCAGCAGCCGGGGGGGGCAGGGAGGCAAAAACATTCAGTACTTC. Its translation: CASSRGGQGGKNIQYF.

In this sample, this clonotype turned up a few times. V gene TRBV20-1 combines with J gene TRBJ2-1; 8 nucleotides match TRBD2. Germline V gives CDR1 DFQATT, CDR2 SNEGSKA (reference sequence). The ends lost 5 bases at V and 4 bases at J; junction bases unmatched: 10. This CDR3 has 15 residues. CDR3 residues: CSAGPPGLGYNEQFF. The CDR3 DNA follows: TGCAGTGCTGGACCTCCGGGACTAGGGTACAATGAGCAGTTCTTC.

CDR3 sequence (DNA): TGTGCCACACATTCGGTGACTAATGAAAAACTGTTTTTT. Protein product: CATHSVTNEKLFF. The V and J genes are TRBV10-3 and TRBJ1-4, with D unresolved. With 10 bases removed from V and 2 bases from J, the gap between germline ends came to 11 bases. The CDR3 spans 13 residues. CDR1 is ENHRY, CDR2 SYGVKD, per germline.

This clonotype was seen once. The V call is TRBV7-6, the J call TRBJ2-5; D is possibly TRBD1 (6 bases). The last part of the DNA fits TRBJ2-1 better; the J call may be wrong. Per the germline V gene, CDR1 is SGHVS and CDR2 is FNYEAQ. The CDR3 is 14 amino acids. The CDR3 bases are TGTGCCAGCAGCCGGGCAGGGGAAGGCAATGAGCAGTTCTTC. Translated, it gives CASSRAGEGNEQFF.

This rearrangement joins TRBV3-1 to TRBJ1-1; D gene unclear. The CDR3 spans 12 residues. Trimming cost V 3 bases and J 2 bases, with 4 bases left between them. In germline, CDR1 is LGHDT, CDR2 YNNKEL (reference sequence). The CDR3 nucleotides are TGTGCCAGCAGCCATCTAAACACTGAAGCTTTCTTT. Amino acid sequence: CASSHLNTEAFF.